The 16 T cell receptor beta chains given below trace back to one sample, sequenced in a study of early stage breast cancer tumors. TCRdb's copy holds only in-frame clones and misses some; the assay was immunoSEQ multiplex PCR. The data hold more than 55,000 clones, with 65% to 80% observed a single time. The material sequenced was blood. The receptor source for this set is a person between 30 and 45 years old with breast cancer.

This sequence joins TRBV27 and TRBJ1-5; a weak D match, TRBD1 (5 bases). This CDR3 is built from 16 residues. Trimming took 0 bases from V and 2 from J, leaving 11 bases between them. Germline V gene lookup returns CDR1 MNHEY and CDR2 SMNVEV (reference sequence). The CDR3 DNA is TGTGCCAGCAGTTTATCGAACCGGGGCGGCAATCAGCCCCAGCATTTT. Protein sequence: CASSLSNRGGNQPQHF.

V gene TRBV9 combines with J gene TRBJ2-3, with 8 bases matching TRBD2. V shed 2 bases and J 0 bases; nucleotides not matched to a gene: 2. Germline V CDR1 and CDR2: SGDLS, YYNGEE. The CDR3 has 15 amino acids. CDR3 DNA: TGTGCCAGCAGCGTTAGCGGGACAAGCACAGATACGCAGTATTTT. It is translated as CASSVSGTSTDTQYF.

J is TRBJ2-7 and V is TRBV7-8; 13 nucleotides align to TRBD2. The V segment lost 5 bases and the J segment 3 bases; nucleotides outside the gene matches: 4. The CDR3 extends over 15 amino acids. Germline CDR1 reads SGHVS; CDR2 reads FQNEAQ. For the CDR3, the DNA is TGTGCCAGCAGCACAGGACTAGCGGGAGACTACGAGCAGTACTTC. Its protein product is CASSTGLAGDYEQYF.

A few counts support this clone. V gene TRBV6-1 combines with J gene TRBJ2-1; D gene uncertain. This CDR3 region has 13 residues. The V end was cut by 8 bases, the J end by 1 base, with 9 bases between. From germline, CDR1 is MNHNS and CDR2 SASEGT. The CDR3 nucleotides are TGTGCCAGCCTCACCTATTCCTACAATGAGCAGTTCTTC. Protein product: CASLTYSYNEQFF.

This chain uses TRBV4-2 with TRBJ2-3; 9 nucleotides match TRBD2. From germline, CDR1 is LGHNA and CDR2 YNFKEQ. J lost 8 bases, V lost 3 bases, and 15 bases had no gene match. This CDR3 is 17 amino acids long. CDR3 coding DNA: TGTGCCAGCAGCCACCCTAGTGGGACTAGCCAGCGCGTTACGCAGTATTTT. Residues: CASSHPSGTSQRVTQYF.

Here the CDR3 DNA reads TGTGCCAGTGGGGAAGCAGGTAGCTCCTACGAGCAGTACTTC. Its translation: CASGEAGSSYEQYF. This sequence joins TRBV6-1 and TRBJ2-7; D ambiguous. The V and J ends lost 9 bases and 0 bases respectively, with 15 bases between them. Germline-derived CDR1 and CDR2 are MNHNS and SASEGT. The CDR3 sequence is 14 residues long.

This clone was counted a single time. The rearrangement uses TRBV1 and TRBJ2-3; the table names TRBD2, a call not compared with the DNA. TRBV1 is deemed a pseudogene. The CDR3 spans 17 residues. In DNA, the CDR3 is TGCACCAGCAGCCCCCAGCGGGAGAGGAGGGGAACAGATACGCAGTATTTT. Translated: CTSSPQRERRGTDTQYF.

In this sample, this clone turned up a few times. The V call is TRBV20-1, the J call TRBJ1-2; D not resolved. This CDR3 spans 11 amino acids. V lost 2 bases, J lost 5 bases, and 6 bases lay in between. Per the germline V gene, CDR1 is DFQATT and CDR2 is SNEGSKA (reference sequence). This chain's CDR3 is CSARSAYGYTF. The CDR3 region has the DNA TGCAGTGCTAGATCGGCATATGGCTACACCTTC.

The chain carries TRBV6-4 and TRBJ1-1, with no clear D. This CDR3 has 14 amino acids. With 6 bases removed from V and 1 base from J, the gap between germline ends came to 12 bases. From germline, CDR1 is MRHNA and CDR2 SNTAGT. CDR3 in DNA: TGTGCCAGCAGGCGGTTCGAGGCGAACACTGAAGCTTTCTTT. It yields the protein CASRRFEANTEAFF.

V usage is TRBV4-1 and J usage is TRBJ1-5; the D gene is possibly TRBD1 (5 bases). This CDR3 is 17 amino acids long. V gave up 4 bases and J gave up 0 bases, with 16 bases separating them. From germline, CDR1 is MGHRA and CDR2 YSYEKL. This chain's CDR3 is CASSLGRWGDSNQPQHF. The CDR3 nucleotides are TGCGCCAGCAGCCTCGGTCGGTGGGGCGATAGCAATCAGCCCCAGCATTTT.

The chain carries TRBV6-5 and TRBJ1-1; D is unresolved. This CDR3 region has 11 residues. The germline V gene has CDR1 MNHEY and CDR2 SVGAGI. V lost 4 bases, J lost 11 bases, and 11 bases lay in between. The CDR3 DNA follows: TGTGCCAGCAGTTTAGGACGGTCGGCTTTCTTT. This translates into CASSLGRSAFF.

This chain joins TRBV7-9 and TRBJ2-5, with D perhaps being TRBD1 or TRBD2 (5 bases each). The V end lost 5 bases, the J end lost 1 base, and 14 bases lay between the germline ends. From germline, CDR1 is SEHNR and CDR2 FQNEAQ (reference sequence). The CDR3 spans 15 residues. In DNA, the CDR3 is TGTGCCAGCAGCCCCGGGTCCGGGGCCCAAGAGACCCAGTACTTC. Translation: CASSPGSGAQETQYF.

This chain links TRBV7-8 with TRBJ2-3; D is ambiguous. Trimming cost V 4 bases and J 5 bases, with 4 bases left between them. The CDR3 runs 11 residues. CDR1 and CDR2 from the germline V gene are SGHVS and FQNEAQ. CDR3 loop: CASSYQDTQYF. The CDR3, as DNA: TGTGCCAGCAGCTACCAAGATACGCAGTATTTT.

This chain joins TRBV6-1 and TRBJ2-7; 7 nucleotides line up with TRBD1. V gave up 9 bases and J gave up 5 bases; unmatched junction bases: 4. The CDR3 has 11 residues. CDR1 and CDR2 (germline): MNHNS, SASEGT. The CDR3 DNA is TGTGCCAGTGACAGGGCCCACGAGCAGTACTTC. It yields the protein CASDRAHEQYF.

The J gene is TRBJ2-7, the V gene TRBV6-4; no clear D gene. The CDR3 contains 9 residues. CDR1 and CDR2 (germline): MRHNA, SNTAGT. Deletions cut 10 bases from V and 0 bases from J, with 1 base between. The chain's CDR3 is CAISYEQYF. The CDR3 DNA is TGTGCCATCTCCTACGAGCAGTACTTC.

The rearrangement links TRBV15 to TRBJ2-5; the D is unclear. The CDR3 is 12 amino acids. V lost 1 base and J lost 6, with 6 bases in between. Germline-derived CDR1 and CDR2 are LNHNV and YYDKDF (reference sequence). The CDR3 reads CATSRGLKTQYF. DNA of the CDR3: TGTGCCACCAGCAGAGGCCTGAAGACCCAGTACTTC.